A selection of T cell receptor beta chains follows, all from one sample in a study of T cell responses to AZD1222 COVID-19 vaccine. TCRdb's table, derived via immunoSEQ multiplex PCR, lists solely in-frame clones and lacks some. The sample includes tens of thousands of clones, 88% of them seen just once. The material was peripheral blood, obtained 28 days after the second dose of the MenACWY control vaccine. The receptors here all came from an adult who received the MenACWY meningococcal vaccine as a control. Both conserved end residues are part of each CDR3. Fields, in order: J gene, clone size, V gene, D gene, CDR3 protein, CDR3 DNA. The D gene is left open where the match is weak. Size tells how often a clone was seen (once, few, many) or the class of an expanded clone, and some rows leave it out.

>TRBJ2-5|once|TRBV29-1|-
CSVEKGQETQYF
TGCAGCGTTGAGAAAGGTCAAGAGACCCAGTACTTC
>TRBJ1-4|few|TRBV19|-
CASKGLGGTNEKLFF
TGTGCCAGTAAGGGCCTCGGGGGCACTAATGAAAAACTGTTTTTT
>TRBJ1-5|once|TRBV7-8|-
CASSLATSAYSNQPQHF
TGTGCCAGCAGCTTAGCGACTTCTGCTTATAGCAATCAGCCCCAGCATTTT
>TRBJ1-3|-|TRBV7-2|-
CASSTDRGGATGNTIYF
TGTGCCAGCAGCACCGACCGAGGGGGGGCGACAGGAAACACCATATATTTT
>TRBJ1-3|-|TRBV28|-
CASRPPGGNTIYF
TGTGCCAGCCGTCCCCCGGGGGGAAACACCATATATTTT
>TRBJ1-3|few|TRBV30|TRBD1
CAWSAGTAISGNTIYF
TGTGCCTGGAGTGCCGGGACAGCCATATCTGGAAACACCATATATTTT
>TRBJ2-7|-|TRBV15|-
CATSSTSSGEGYEQYF
TGTGCCACCAGCAGCACTTCTTCAGGGGAAGGGTACGAGCAGTACTTC
>TRBJ2-5|-|TRBV4-1|TRBD2
CASSQDRGGGLKETQYF
TGCGCCAGCAGCCAAGATCGGGGCGGGGGGCTGAAAGAGACCCAGTACTTC
>TRBJ1-3|once|TRBV14|-
CASSQVGVSGNTIYF
TGTGCCAGCAGCCAAGTCGGAGTCTCTGGAAACACCATATATTTT
>TRBJ1-1|-|TRBV3-1/TRBV3-2|-
CASSPQGFNTEAFF
TGTGCCAGCAGCCCACAGGGTTTTAACACTGAAGCTTTCTTT
>TRBJ1-2|-|TRBV25-1|TRBD1
CASSDRGVYGYTF
TGTGCCAGCAGTGACAGGGGGGTCTATGGCTACACCTTC
>TRBJ1-2|-|TRBV6-6|-
CASSDLTGSYGYTF
TGTGCCAGCAGTGATTTGACAGGCTCCTATGGCTACACCTTC